The clone carrying this T cell receptor beta chain was counted between two and nine times. Its antigen remains unidentified. This specimen comes from a study of T-cell memory formation after mild COVID-19. Turning to the study itself: TCR clusters were mostly donor specific.

Points from the study as a whole: Shrinking CD4+ clones were chiefly CM and EM; CD8+ ones were chiefly EMRA.

Germline lookup yields CDR1 LGHDT and CDR2 YNNKEL (reference sequence). The CDR3 is 14 residues long. Trimming cost V 1 base and J 3 bases, with 10 bases left between them. TCRdb recomputed calls from the 5' RACE reads with MiXCR, one row per CDR3 protein. In the table there are about 540,000 distinct CDR3 sequences, roughly 21% of which are singletons. The chain has TRBV3-1 and TRBJ2-7; D may be TRBD1 (6 bases). The source of this sequence is an adult woman who had mild COVID-19 (a few samples of this study predate the infection). Cell type and time point are not known. The sample comprised PBMCs or a T cell subset sorted from them (not recorded which). The CDR3 region is CASSQARTVYEQYF. The DNA of the CDR3 is TGTGCCAGCAGCCAAGCAAGGACAGTCTACGAGCAGTACTTC.